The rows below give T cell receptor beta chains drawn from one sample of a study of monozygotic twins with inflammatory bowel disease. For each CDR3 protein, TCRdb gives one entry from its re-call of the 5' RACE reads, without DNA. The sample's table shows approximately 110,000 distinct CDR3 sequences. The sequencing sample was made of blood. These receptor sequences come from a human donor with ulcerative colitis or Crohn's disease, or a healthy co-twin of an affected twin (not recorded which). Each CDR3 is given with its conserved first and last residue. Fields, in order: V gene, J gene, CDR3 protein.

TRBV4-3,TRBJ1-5,CASSQDRMGGDQPQHF
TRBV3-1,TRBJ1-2,CASSQDQGSYGYTF
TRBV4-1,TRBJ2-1,CASSQRGGTYNEQFF
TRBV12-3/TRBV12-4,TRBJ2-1,CASRKRGDEQFF
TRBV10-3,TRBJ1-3,CAISSLNYRSGNTIYF
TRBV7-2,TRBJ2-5,CASSPRARTPDRETQYF
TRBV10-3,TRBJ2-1,CAISESAGGASGAYNEQFF
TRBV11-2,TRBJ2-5,CASSSNRGKETQYF
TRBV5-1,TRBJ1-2,CASSLGSGAYGYTF
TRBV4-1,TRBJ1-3,CASSQDHMGGNTIYF
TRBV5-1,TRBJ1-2,CASSLLSGTPFF
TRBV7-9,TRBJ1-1,CASLTWGRGSRTEAFF
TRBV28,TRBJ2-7,CASRLAGDSEQYF
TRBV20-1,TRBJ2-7,CSAQPRPGTGIAYEQYF
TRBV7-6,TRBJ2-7,CASSLVPPRGEQYF
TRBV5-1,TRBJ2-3,CASSYGQDLDTQYF
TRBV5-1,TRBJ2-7,CASSLVPGDYEQYF
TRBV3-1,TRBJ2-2,CASSRLAGANAGELFF
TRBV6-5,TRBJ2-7,CASSYRRSGHYEQYF
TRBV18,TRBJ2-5,CASSPYTRGGEETQYF
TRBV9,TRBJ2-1,CASSIVAGVGSDEQFF
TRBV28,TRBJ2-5,CASKGVGYETQYF
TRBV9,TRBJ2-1,CASALRGGQINEQFF
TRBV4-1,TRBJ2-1,CASSLGPSYNEQFF
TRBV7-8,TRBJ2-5,CASSLTPGQETQYF
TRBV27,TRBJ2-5,CASSTGLLETQYF
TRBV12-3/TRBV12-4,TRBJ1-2,CASSFALRGLDYGYTF
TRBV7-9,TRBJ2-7,CASSFDGYEQYF
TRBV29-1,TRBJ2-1,CSVGSRTGNEQFF
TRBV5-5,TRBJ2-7,CASSPTTGRSYEQYF
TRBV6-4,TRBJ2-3,CASSLKETDTQYF
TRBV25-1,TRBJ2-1,CASSESASRNEQFF
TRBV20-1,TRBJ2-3,CSGREGEARDTQYF
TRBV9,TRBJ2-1,CASSIGPQRGSYNEQFF
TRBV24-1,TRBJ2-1,CATSDPAGSYNEQFF
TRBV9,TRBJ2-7,CASSKYRDAFEQYF
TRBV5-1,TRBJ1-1,CASSLEGPSSTEAFF
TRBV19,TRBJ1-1,CASSMVNRGGTEAFF
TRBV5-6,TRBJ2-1,CASSWQLGATYNEQFF
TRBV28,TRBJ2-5,CASGLGRLYQETQYF